A selection of T cell receptor beta chains follows, all from one sample in a study of T cell therapy after organ transplantation. Profiled with immunoSEQ multiplex PCR; TCRdb holds only in-frame clones, not every one. The data show roughly 3,200 clones, with around 81% seen just once and about two fifths held by the top ten. No antigen is known for these receptors. The sequenced sample was CD8+ T cells from blood, obtained after autologous CMV-specific T cell therapy. These TCRs come from a human patient who had received a solid organ transplant and had CMV disease. Part of the T cell pool may stem from the graft donor. The CDR3 runs from the conserved cysteine through the conserved F or W. Fields, in order: J gene, V gene, D gene, clone size, CDR3 protein, CDR3 DNA. D genes are given only for firm matches. Where a row states a size, it is once, few, many or the class of an expanded clone; other rows omit it.

>TRBJ2-5|TRBV4-1|TRBD2|.
CASSPTPGQGGEETQYF
TGCGCCAGCAGCCCTACCCCGGGTCAGGGAGGGGAAGAGACCCAGTACTTC
>TRBJ2-1|TRBV5-1|TRBD1|.
CASSFWDSSNDEQFF
TGCGCCAGCAGCTTCTGGGACAGCTCCAACGATGAGCAGTTCTTC
>TRBJ2-1|TRBV7-8|.|.
CASSLLAPDVSYNEQFF
TGTGCCAGCAGCTTACTCGCGCCAGACGTCTCCTACAATGAGCAGTTCTTC
>TRBJ2-5|TRBV4-3|.|.
CASSQDQREETQYF
TGCGCCAGCAGCCAAGATCAGAGGGAAGAGACCCAGTACTTC
>TRBJ1-5|TRBV9|.|.
CASSVGGPNQPQHF
TGTGCCAGCAGCGTAGGTGGGCCAAATCAGCCCCAGCATTTT
>TRBJ2-7|TRBV5-6|.|.
CASSLGPNYEQYF
TGTGCCAGCAGCTTGGGCCCTAACTACGAGCAGTACTTC
>TRBJ2-1|TRBV27|.|.
CASSPLSSYNEQFF
TGTGCCAGCAGTCCCCTCTCCTCCTACAATGAGCAGTTCTTC
>TRBJ2-7|TRBV5-6|.|.
CASSSAGSYEQYF
TGTGCCAGCAGCTCCGCGGGTTCCTACGAGCAGTACTTC
>TRBJ2-5|TRBV4-2|.|.
CASSQEDTMEETQYF
TGTGCCAGCAGCCAAGAGGATACTATGGAAGAGACCCAGTACTTC
>TRBJ1-3|TRBV7-3|.|.
CASSPVVGHTNAIYF
TGTGCCAGCAGCCCCGTCGTGGGACATACTAACGCCATATATTTT
>TRBJ2-7|TRBV7-9|.|.
CASSLGPGELYEQYF
TGTGCCAGCAGCTTAGGGCCGGGGGAACTCTACGAGCAGTACTTC
>TRBJ2-7|TRBV27|.|.
CASRLTVGTYEQYF
TGTGCCAGCCGACTGACTGTGGGCACCTACGAGCAGTACTTC
>TRBJ1-2|TRBV7-9|TRBD1|once
CASSLGQGLYDGYTF
TGTGCCAGCAGCTTAGGACAGGGCTTATATGATGGCTACACCTTC
>TRBJ2-2|TRBV6-4|.|.
CASSDSGGFTGELFF
TGTGCCAGCAGTGACTCAGGAGGGTTCACCGGGGAGCTGTTTTTT
>TRBJ2-7|TRBV2|TRBD1|.
CASGGQSSSYEQYF
TGTGCCAGCGGGGGACAGTCAAGCTCCTACGAGCAGTACTTC
>TRBJ2-1|TRBV2|.|.
CASSDPSGSSYNEQFF
TGTGCCAGCAGTGATCCGTCGGGGAGCTCCTACAATGAGCAGTTCTTC
>TRBJ1-2|TRBV5-1|.|.
CASSSGFYGYTF
TGCGCCAGCAGCTCGGGTTTCTATGGCTACACCTTC
>TRBJ2-7|TRBV7-2|.|.
CASSQRTGREQYF
TGCGCCAGCAGCCAACGAACAGGGAGGGAGCAGTACTTC
>TRBJ1-1|TRBV16|TRBD1|.
CASSHGILGGVSDTEAFF
TGTGCCAGCAGCCATGGGATTTTAGGGGGCGTTTCAGACACTGAAGCTTTCTTT
>TRBJ2-7|TRBV18|.|.
CASSPPVGYEQYF
TGTGCCAGCTCACCACCGGTCGGGTACGAGCAGTACTTC
>TRBJ1-5|TRBV28|.|.
CASSRDGGGQPQHF
TGTGCCAGCAGTCGGGACGGTGGGGGCCAGCCCCAGCATTTT
>TRBJ2-3|TRBV27|TRBD2|.
CASSLSGGARDTQYF
TGTGCCAGCAGTTTATCCGGGGGGGCCCGGGATACGCAGTATTTT
>TRBJ1-2|TRBV23-1|.|once
CASSPQHPCRFGAYGYTF
TGCGCCAGCAGTCCCCAACACCCCTGCAGGTTCGGGGCATATGGCTACACCTTC
>TRBJ2-1|TRBV13|.|.
CASSFLGSYNEQFF
TGTGCCAGCAGCTTCCTAGGCTCCTACAATGAGCAGTTCTTC
>TRBJ2-7|TRBV4-3|.|.
CASSQDHYRERGTYEQYF
TGCGCCAGCAGCCAAGATCATTATCGCGAGAGGGGCACCTACGAGCAGTACTTC
>TRBJ2-1|TRBV28|.|.
CASSLPGPRNEQFF
TGTGCCAGCAGCCTGCCGGGGCCTAGAAATGAGCAGTTCTTC
>TRBJ1-1|TRBV6-6|.|.
CASRLSPNTEAFF
TGTGCCAGCAGACTGAGTCCAAACACTGAAGCTTTCTTT
>TRBJ2-1|TRBV6-5|.|.
CASSYPSAQGSYEQFF
TGTGCCAGCAGTTACCCTTCGGCTCAGGGGTCTTATGAGCAGTTCTTC
>TRBJ1-1|TRBV7-9|.|.
CASSLGPTEAFF
TGTGCCAGCAGCTTAGGACCCACTGAAGCTTTCTTT
>TRBJ2-1|TRBV9|.|.
CASSGQGGHNEQFF
TGTGCCAGCAGCGGACAGGGAGGCCACAATGAGCAGTTCTTC
>TRBJ2-7|TRBV4-1|TRBD1|.
CASSQDAPWQGASEQYF
TGCGCCAGCAGCCAAGATGCCCCATGGCAGGGGGCGAGCGAGCAGTACTTC
>TRBJ2-7|TRBV7-9|TRBD2|.
CASSLVSAGGGSYEQYF
TGTGCCAGCAGCTTAGTATCAGCGGGGGGAGGCTCCTACGAGCAGTACTTC
>TRBJ2-7|TRBV28|TRBD1|.
CASSSGTGFSYEQYF
TGTGCCAGCAGTTCAGGGACAGGGTTCTCCTACGAGCAGTACTTC
>TRBJ1-2|TRBV10-1|TRBD1|.
CASTTDRANYGYTF
TGCGCCAGCACCACCGACAGGGCTAACTATGGCTACACCTTC
>TRBJ1-4|TRBV2|.|.
CASSEREGIGATNEKLFF
TGTGCCAGCAGTGAGAGGGAGGGAATAGGTGCAACTAATGAAAAACTGTTTTTT
>TRBJ2-1|TRBV12-5|TRBD2|.
CASGESASGYNEQFF
TGTGCTAGTGGTGAATCTGCTAGCGGTTACAATGAGCAGTTCTTC
>TRBJ1-2|TRBV4-1|TRBD1|few
CASSQGYRGAIDYGYTF
TGCGCCAGCAGCCAAGGGTACAGGGGAGCTATCGACTATGGCTACACCTTC
>TRBJ2-7|TRBV7-9|TRBD1|.
CASSRTGSSYEQYF
TGTGCCAGCAGCCGGACAGGTAGCTCCTACGAGCAGTACTTC
>TRBJ2-2|TRBV7-9|.|.
CASSPPGELFF
TGTGCCAGCAGCCCTCCCGGGGAGCTGTTTTTT
>TRBJ1-2|TRBV30|TRBD1|.
CAWSHRDRDSGYTF
TGTGCCTGGAGCCACCGGGACAGGGACTCTGGCTACACCTTC
>TRBJ2-1|TRBV28|TRBD2|.
CASGTRQGNEQFF
TGTGCCAGCGGGACTAGGCAGGGAAATGAGCAGTTCTTC
>TRBJ1-2|TRBV30|TRBD1|.
CAWGDRPLGGYTF
TGTGCCTGGGGGGACAGGCCGTTGGGGGGCTACACCTTC
>TRBJ1-6|TRBV4-1|.|.
CASSHGRDSPLHF
TGCGCCAGCAGCCACGGCAGGGATTCACCCCTCCACTTT
>TRBJ2-7|TRBV15|.|.
CATSRYRDPSYEQYF
TGTGCCACCAGCAGATACAGGGACCCCTCCTACGAGCAGTACTTC
>TRBJ1-4|TRBV4-2|TRBD1|once
CASSLTRQGSEKLFF
TGTGCCAGCAGCCTAACCAGACAGGGGAGTGAAAAACTGTTTTTT
>TRBJ2-5|TRBV9|TRBD1|once
CASSTQDREETQYF
TGTGCCAGCAGCACCCAGGACAGGGAAGAGACCCAGTACTTC
>TRBJ2-7|TRBV9|.|.
CASSVGAGGAYEQYF
TGTGCCAGCAGCGTAGGGGCAGGCGGAGCCTACGAGCAGTACTTC
>TRBJ1-2|TRBV7-9|TRBD1|.
CASSFRTGQNYGYTF
TGTGCCAGCAGCTTCCGGACAGGGCAAAACTATGGCTACACCTTC
>TRBJ2-7|TRBV9|.|.
CASSVGSASYEQYF
TGTGCCAGCAGCGTAGGGTCAGCCTCCTACGAGCAGTACTTC
>TRBJ2-5|TRBV7-9|.|.
CASSSGLGPETQYF
TGTGCCAGCAGCTCGGGGCTTGGCCCAGAGACCCAGTACTTC
>TRBJ1-1|TRBV10-2|TRBD1|few
CASRPALTGGEAFF
TGCGCCAGCCGCCCAGCCCTGACAGGGGGTGAAGCTTTCTTT
>TRBJ2-1|TRBV29-1|TRBD2|.
CSVVGLAENEQFF
TGCAGCGTCGTGGGACTAGCGGAGAACGAGCAGTTCTTC
>TRBJ2-3|TRBV4-3|TRBD1|once
CASSQSTGGTDTQYF
TGCGCCAGCAGCCAATCGACAGGGGGAACAGATACGCAGTATTTT
>TRBJ1-2|TRBV7-2|TRBD1|.
CASKEGARYGYTF
TGTGCCAGCAAGGAGGGGGCCCGCTATGGCTACACCTTC
>TRBJ2-1|TRBV9|TRBD2|.
CASSASGAYNEQFF
TGTGCCAGCAGCGCTAGCGGAGCGTACAATGAGCAGTTCTTC
>TRBJ2-3|TRBV9|.|.
CASSPGASPSTDTQYF
TGTGCCAGCAGCCCTGGGGCCTCACCTAGCACAGATACGCAGTATTTT
>TRBJ2-5|TRBV11-2|TRBD2|.
CASSLDPPSGRAAETQYF
TGTGCCAGCAGCTTAGACCCGCCTAGCGGGAGGGCCGCGGAGACCCAGTACTTC
>TRBJ2-7|TRBV11-2|TRBD2|.
CASSLKAGTLGEQYF
TGTGCCAGCAGCTTAAAAGCGGGGACTTTAGGAGAGCAGTACTTC
>TRBJ2-3|TRBV7-6|.|.
CASSSRTQGGTDTQYF
TGTGCCAGCAGCTCCCGGACCCAAGGCGGTACAGATACGCAGTATTTT